One TCR beta chain is described in this entry. Assay used: immunoSEQ multiplex PCR; TCRdb lists only in-frame clones, some missing. This sample has about 50,000 clones; over 90% occur once, and the top ten carry about a quarter. V lost 7 bases and J lost 4, with 14 bases in between. CDR1 and CDR2 (germline): ENHRY, SYGVKD. This CDR3 is 14 amino acids long. The sample belongs to a study of control samples from healthy donors and cancer patients. The chain combines TRBV10-3 with TRBJ1-3; D perhaps matches TRBD1 (6 bases). The sequence was obtained from a woman aged 45-65 years with head and neck cancer. Sequencing was done on a sample of PBMCs. In DNA form, the CDR3 reads TGTGCCATCACCAAGACAGGTTTGGGAAACACCATATATTTT. Amino acids: CAITKTGLGNTIYF.